The clone carrying this T cell receptor (beta chain) was observed many times. Its antigen remains unidentified. The data belong to a study of Graves' ophthalmopathy and Graves' hyperthyroidism. Looking at the study overall: Blood was drawn at initial diagnosis, before any treatment.

Amplification targeted the TCR beta CDR3 regions, with RNA transcripts as the source material. RT-PCR with HTBI primers came first, then second-round multiplex PCR. TCRdb re-analysed the multiplex PCR reads in MiXCR, keeping a single row per CDR3 protein. Among 200,000 to 250,000 distinct CDR3 sequences listed, roughly 21% were seen once. Looked up from germline, CDR1 is SGHAT and CDR2 is FQNNGV. V shed 2 bases and J shed 5 bases, with 9 bases lying between them. The CDR3 covers 13 residues. The diagnostic workup employed clinical symptoms, serum thyroxine, TRAb, thyroid ultrasound and orbital computed tomography. Study-wide results and caveats: Also, most clonotypes expanded in the thyroid above 0.001 frequency appeared in blood.

Sequencing used peripheral blood. V is TRBV11-2 and J is TRBJ2-5; no clear D gene. The clonotype was recovered from a woman aged 45 to 65 with Graves' ophthalmopathy. CDR3 loop: CASSLRPPETQYF. DNA of the CDR3: TGTGCCAGCAGCTTAAGGCCTCCGGAGACCCAGTACTTC.